This T cell receptor beta chain was profiled in a study of T cell responses to AZD1222 COVID-19 vaccine. Study conclusions and caveats: With dominance at 160-218 and 743-854, vaccine-associated CD4 TCRs spanned spike.

Remarks on this clone: Its antigen is not identified.

CDR3 length equals 16 residues. Trimming left V 6 bases short and J 0 bases short, with 15 bases between. Germline values: CDR1 LNHNV, CDR2 YYDKDF (reference sequence). Assay used: immunoSEQ multiplex PCR; TCRdb lists only in-frame clones, some missing. The sample consists of 110,000 or so clones, about nine tenths of them appearing once. The sequence was collected from an adult who received the AZD1222 COVID-19 vaccine. The chain carries TRBV15 and TRBJ1-3; D is perhaps TRBD1 (5 bases). The material sequenced was peripheral blood, taken 28 days after the second AZD1222 dose. In DNA form, the CDR3 reads TGTGCCACCAGTGGTGACAGAACTTACTCTGGAAACACCATATATTTT. It translates to CATSGDRTYSGNTIYF.